What follows describes a single T cell receptor (beta chain). Its cognate antigen is unknown. The protocol was immunoSEQ multiplex PCR, while the TCRdb copy is restricted to in-frame clones and leaves out a portion. In the table there are roughly 60,000 clones, roughly 96% of which are singletons. The V gene end was trimmed by 3 bases and the J gene end by 5 bases; junction bases not matched to a gene: 9. CDR1 and CDR2 (germline): SGHTA, FQGNSA. The CDR3 is 16 residues long. This sample was taken from a study of cytomegalovirus exposure and HLA in healthy donors. Study-level points and caveats: In the approximately 120 validation repertoires, a later analysis found that first-cohort TCR clusters tended to co-occur. Overall, approximately 150 TCR beta chains were annotated as cytomegalovirus-associated. Reports credit the classifier with highly specific, highly sensitive diagnosis of cytomegalovirus status. While the bulk of TCR sequences proved rare, some public TCRs turned up in many donors.

This clonotype was sampled from a man between 18 and 29 years old in good health and CMV-seronegative. Material: PBMCs. The chain recombines TRBV7-2 with TRBJ2-3; the match to TRBD1 covers 9 bases. This CDR3 is CASSLVGQGIEDTQYF. For the CDR3, the DNA is TGTGCCAGCAGCTTGGTGGGACAGGGTATAGAAGATACGCAGTATTTT.